The 3 T cell receptor beta chains presented below share a single source sample, sequenced in a study of shared clonotypes between healthy human individuals. Assay used: immunoSEQ multiplex PCR; TCRdb lists only in-frame clones, some missing. The sample shows around 2.1 million clones, 95% of them seen only once. The sample consisted of naive CD4+ T cells sorted from blood. Specified subset: CD45RA+ positively selected. These receptors originate from a man aged 18-30 years in good health.

The chain joins TRBV19 to TRBJ1-6, with no clear D. This CDR3 comprises 16 residues. Germline V gene data show CDR1 as LNHDA and CDR2 as SQIVND (reference sequence). The CDR3: CASNTPGVLGKSPLHF. The CDR3 DNA reads TGTGCTTCGAATACTCCGGGTGTTCTAGGTAAATCACCCCTCCACTTT.

This clone was recorded a few times. This chain connects TRBV7-8 to TRBJ1-1; D ambiguous. This CDR3 is built from 14 residues. Germline lookup yields CDR1 SGHVS and CDR2 FQNEAQ. V lost 2 bases to trimming and J lost 4 bases, with 11 bases between them. The CDR3 nucleotides are TGTGCCAGCAGCTTATCCCCGTGGGGCACTGAAGCTTTCTTT. As protein: CASSLSPWGTEAFF.

The genes are TRBV27 and TRBJ2-3, with D hard to call. Per germline, CDR1 MNHEY and CDR2 SMNVEV (reference sequence). The CDR3 runs to 9 residues. The ends were cut back, 10 bases at V and 5 bases at J, with 4 bases in the middle. The CDR3, as DNA: TGTGCCAACCAAGATACGCAGTATTTT. Its translation is CANQDTQYF.